This T cell receptor (beta chain) was identified in a study of T cells in Graves' hyperthyroidism and ophthalmopathy. J gave up 3 bases and V 5 bases, and 7 bases lay outside the gene matches. The germline CDR1 and CDR2 sequences are DFQATT and SNEGSKA (reference sequence). The CDR3 is 14 amino acids. This clonotype has a count of ten or more. TCR beta CDR3 regions were amplified from RNA. Initially, a first-round RT-PCR of the TCR CDR3 employed the HTBI primer set. MiXCR was run by TCRdb on the multiplex PCR reads, yielding one entry per CDR3 protein. Of about 560,000 distinct CDR3 sequences listed, around 13% are singletons.

This TCR came from a middle-aged woman with Graves' hyperthyroidism. Sequencing was performed on blood. The gene calls are TRBV20-1 and TRBJ2-7; TRBD2 agrees at 10 bases. CDR3 amino acids: CSAETSGSFYEQYF. CDR3 nucleotide sequence: TGCAGTGCTGAGACTAGCGGGTCTTTCTACGAGCAGTACTTC.